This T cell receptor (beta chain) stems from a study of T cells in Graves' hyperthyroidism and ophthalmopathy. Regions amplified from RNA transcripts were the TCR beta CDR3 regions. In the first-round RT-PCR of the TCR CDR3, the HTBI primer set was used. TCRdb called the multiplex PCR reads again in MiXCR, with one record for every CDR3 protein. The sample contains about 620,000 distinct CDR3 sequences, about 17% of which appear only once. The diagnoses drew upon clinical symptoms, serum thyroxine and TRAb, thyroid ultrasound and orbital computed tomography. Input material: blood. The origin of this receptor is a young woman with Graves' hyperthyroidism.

For the CDR3, the DNA is TGTGCCAGCAGCCCGACCTCGGACCGCCCCGCCGAAGGGAAACTGTTTTTT. As protein: CASSPTSDRPAEGKLFF. The gene calls are TRBV3-1 and TRBJ1-4; D gene ambiguous. The CDR3 contains 17 residues. In germline, CDR1 is LGHDT, CDR2 YNNKEL (reference sequence). V was trimmed by 4 bases and J by 11 bases, leaving 26 bases between them.